Listed below are T cell receptor beta chains from one sample, sequenced in a study of T-cell memory formation after mild COVID-19. Using its own MiXCR run on the 5' RACE reads, TCRdb lists one record per CDR3 protein. This sample has 250,000 to 300,000 distinct CDR3 sequences, with 15% to 20% found just once. Sequencing input: PBMCs or a T cell subset sorted from them (not recorded which). All receptors derive from a man between 18 and 29 years old who had mild COVID-19 (a few samples of this study predate the infection). Cell type and time point are not known. CDR3s include the opening cysteine and the closing phenylalanine or tryptophan. A D gene is named only where the DNA matches it firmly. Clone size is stated in some rows and not others, as once, few, many or a class when expanded.

v_call	clone_size	j_call	d_call	cdr3_nt	cdr3_aa
TRBV11-2	-	TRBJ2-3	-	TGTGCCAGCAGCTACACCCGAAGCACAGATACGCAGTATTTT	CASSYTRSTDTQYF
TRBV6-5	few	TRBJ2-1	-	TGTGCCACTGGGGGGGCAGGGGGCGGGAATGAGCAGTTCTTC	CATGGAGGGNEQFF
TRBV7-8	few	TRBJ2-5	TRBD1	TGTGCCAGCAGAGTAACAGGGGGGCAAGAGACCCAGTACTTC	CASRVTGGQETQYF
TRBV6-6	few	TRBJ2-2	-	TGTGCCAGCAGTTACTCGAACAGGGCGCCCGGGGAGCTGTTTTTT	CASSYSNRAPGELFF
TRBV12-3/TRBV12-4	-	TRBJ1-3	-	TGTGCCAGCAGTCCCTCACCCTCTGGAAACACCATATATTTT	CASSPSPSGNTIYF
TRBV6-2/TRBV6-3	-	TRBJ1-1	-	TGTGCCAGCAGCCCAGTGGCGGTAACTGAAGCTTTCTTT	CASSPVAVTEAFF
TRBV9	few	TRBJ1-2	-	TGTGCCAGCAGCGTACCTAACTATGGCTACACCTTC	CASSVPNYGYTF
TRBV7-8	-	TRBJ1-1	-	TGTGCCAGCAGCTCGACTTCAAGACAGGTCAGGGAACGGGCCTCCCCGAACACTGAAGCTTTCTTT	CASSSTSRQVRERASPNTEAFF
TRBV4-1	-	TRBJ2-1	-	TGCGCCAGCAGCCAAGCCCTCAAGGGGGGACTCCAGGTCGAGCAGTTCTTC	CASSQALKGGLQVEQFF
TRBV4-3	few	TRBJ2-5	-	TGCGCCAGCAGCCAACGAGGACGCCAAGAGACCCAGTACTTC	CASSQRGRQETQYF
TRBV5-4	few	TRBJ2-5	TRBD2	TGTGCCAGCAGCCGGGGGGGGGCCTCGGAGACCCAGTACTTC	CASSRGGASETQYF
TRBV29-1	few	TRBJ2-3	-	TGCAGCGCGTCTGACAGCCGCACAGATACGCAGTATTTT	CSASDSRTDTQYF
TRBV5-1	-	TRBJ2-2	-	TGCGCCAGCAGCTTGCGGAACGACGGGGAGCTGTTTTTT	CASSLRNDGELFF
TRBV5-1	-	TRBJ1-2	-	TGCGCCAGCAGCTTGGAGCCAGAGCACCTCTATGGCTACACCTTC	CASSLEPEHLYGYTF
TRBV7-9	-	TRBJ2-5	-	TGTGCCAGCAGCGACATTGGAGCCTACCAAGAGACCCAGTACTTC	CASSDIGAYQETQYF
TRBV5-1	few	TRBJ1-5	-	TGCGCCAGCAGCTTGGGTACAGGAGGGAGCAATCAGCCCCAGCATTTT	CASSLGTGGSNQPQHF
TRBV7-9	few	TRBJ2-3	TRBD2	TGTGCCAGCAGGGAGAGTAGCGGGGTTTACACAGATACGCAGTATTTT	CASRESSGVYTDTQYF
TRBV12-3/TRBV12-4	-	TRBJ2-2	-	TGTGCCAGCAGTTTGAGGGCCACCGGGGAGCTGTTTTTT	CASSLRATGELFF
TRBV7-2	-	TRBJ2-1	TRBD2	TGTGCCAGCAGCTTATTTGTAGCGGGGTCCTACAATGAGCAGTTCTTC	CASSLFVAGSYNEQFF
TRBV5-1	-	TRBJ2-3	-	TGCGCCAGCAGCTTGGCCGGCGCCACCCTTAACACAGATACGCAGTATTTT	CASSLAGATLNTDTQYF
TRBV12-5	few	TRBJ2-1	-	TGTGCTAGTAGAGAGGGGAGCCACAATGAGCAGTTCTTC	CASREGSHNEQFF
TRBV24-1	few	TRBJ1-2	TRBD1	TGTGCCACCAGATCCGGGACAGACAACTATGGCTACACCTTC	CATRSGTDNYGYTF
TRBV7-2	-	TRBJ2-1	-	TGTGCCAGCAGCTTAGTTCGGGACGAGGTGTTCTTC	CASSLVRDEVFF
TRBV6-6	few	TRBJ1-2	-	TGTGCCAGCAGTCGGGTGGGAGACTATGGCTACACCTTC	CASSRVGDYGYTF
TRBV6-5	many	TRBJ2-3	TRBD2	TGTGCCAGCAGTTACTCCCCCCTAGCGGGGGGGCCAGGGGTAGAACGGCGCACAGATACGCAGTATTTT	CASSYSPLAGGPGVERRTDTQYF
TRBV12-3/TRBV12-4	few	TRBJ2-6	TRBD1	TGTGCCAGCAGGAGGGACAGGGATTTTCGGTCAGCGGCCAACGTCCTGACTTTC	CASRRDRDFRSAANVLTF
TRBV29-1	many	TRBJ2-3	TRBD2	TGCAGCCTCGCCCAGCGGGGGGGAGTAGATACGCAGTATTTT	CSLAQRGGVDTQYF
TRBV4-3	few	TRBJ2-7	TRBD1	TGCGCCAGCAGCCAAGATATAGAACAGGGGGCTCGGGACGAGCAGTACTTC	CASSQDIEQGARDEQYF
TRBV5-5	-	TRBJ2-7	-	TGTGCCAGCAGCTCATTCTACGAGCAGTACTTC	CASSSFYEQYF
TRBV7-2	-	TRBJ1-2	-	TGTGCCAGCTCGTCGGGCAGAACTAACTATGGCTACACCTTC	CASSSGRTNYGYTF
TRBV18	-	TRBJ2-3	TRBD2	TGTGCCAGCTCCCCTTTGGCGGGGGAGACAGATACGCAGTATTTT	CASSPLAGETDTQYF
TRBV5-4	few	TRBJ2-3	TRBD2	TGTGCCAGCAGCCGACCCGGGGGGGCGCTGGCAGATACGCAGTATTTT	CASSRPGGALADTQYF
TRBV7-2	few	TRBJ2-6	-	TGTGCCAGCAGCTTCCGTCGCGGAGGATTCCCCTCTGGGGCCAACGTCCTGACTTTC	CASSFRRGGFPSGANVLTF
TRBV7-2	few	TRBJ1-2	-	TGTGCCAGCATCGGACGGTCCTATGGCTACACCTTC	CASIGRSYGYTF
TRBV11-2	once	TRBJ1-1	TRBD1	TGTGCCAGCACCACGACAGGGGGCTTCGCTGAAGCTTTCTTT	CASTTTGGFAEAFF
TRBV7-8	-	TRBJ2-1	TRBD2	TGTGCCAGCAGCCATCGACGGGGGGGCCGGAAGGAGCAGTTCTTC	CASSHRRGGRKEQFF
TRBV5-1	-	TRBJ2-3	TRBD1	TGCGCCAGCAGTCCTGGGACAGTCTTTCGCACAGATACGCAGTATTTT	CASSPGTVFRTDTQYF
TRBV29-1	few	TRBJ2-4	TRBD2	TGCAGCGTATCAGCGGGGGGCTATAAAGGGAACATTCAGTACTTC	CSVSAGGYKGNIQYF
TRBV27	-	TRBJ1-2	-	TGTGCCAGCAGTGGGACTCCGGGTTCTATGGGCTACACCTTC	CASSGTPGSMGYTF
TRBV20-1	once	TRBJ2-3	-	TGCAGTGCTAGAGATCCGGGAACAGATACGCAGTATTTT	CSARDPGTDTQYF
TRBV6-2/TRBV6-3	few	TRBJ2-5	-	TGTGCCAGCAGGGACACCGAACGGACCCAGTACTTC	CASRDTERTQYF
TRBV5-5	-	TRBJ2-1	-	TGTGCCAGCAGCTTGAAGGGGGTGGGGCAGGTTACGTTCTTC	CASSLKGVGQVTFF
TRBV5-4	-	TRBJ2-1	TRBD2	TGTGCCAGCACCCCTTTCGGTACTAGCGGGGGGGTGGAGCAGTTCTTC	CASTPFGTSGGVEQFF
TRBV7-2	-	TRBJ1-2	-	TGTGCCAGCAGCTTAGGGTTGAGCCTCCTAACTAACTATGGCTACACCTTC	CASSLGLSLLTNYGYTF
TRBV29-1	few	TRBJ2-5	-	TGCAGCGTTGAGCTAAACCTCCGGGAGACCCAGTACTTC	CSVELNLRETQYF
TRBV2	-	TRBJ2-5	TRBD2	TGTGCCAGCAGTGAAAAGCGGGAAGGCGAGACCCAGTACTTC	CASSEKREGETQYF
TRBV4-3	-	TRBJ1-1	TRBD1	TGCGCCAGCAGCCAAGACCAGGGGGACACTGAAGCTTTCTTT	CASSQDQGDTEAFF
TRBV27	few	TRBJ2-7	-	TGTGCCAGCAGTTTATATCCCGGGTACTACGAGCAGTACTTC	CASSLYPGYYEQYF
TRBV7-2	-	TRBJ2-5	-	TGTGCCAGCAGGTTAGACAGAGCACAAGAGACCCAGTACTTC	CASRLDRAQETQYF
TRBV18	-	TRBJ2-3	-	TGTGCCAGCTCACCACCGAGCCCAGATACGCAGTATTTT	CASSPPSPDTQYF
TRBV20-1	-	TRBJ2-3	TRBD2	TGCAGTGCTAGGGGGGGACTAGCGGGGCAGAGAGATACGCAGTATTTT	CSARGGLAGQRDTQYF
TRBV6-6	few	TRBJ2-1	TRBD2	TGTGCCAGCAGTTACTCGATACTAGCGGGGGGAAGGTTC	CASSYSILAGGRF
TRBV5-1	few	TRBJ2-1	-	TGCGCCAGCAGCTTGGGTTCCAGTACCTACAATGAGCAGTTCTTC	CASSLGSSTYNEQFF
TRBV20-1	-	TRBJ2-7	-	TGCAGTGCTAGCGTTTCATGGGACGAGCAGTACTTC	CSASVSWDEQYF
TRBV6-1	many	TRBJ2-3	-	TGTGCCAGCAGTGATACCGGCAGCTTGAGGAATACGCAGTATTTT	CASSDTGSLRNTQYF
TRBV28	-	TRBJ1-2	-	TGTGCCAGTACAGATTTCTATGGCTACACCTTC	CASTDFYGYTF
TRBV5-6	-	TRBJ2-6	-	TGTGCCAGCAGCTTGAGGTTGCGTGGGGCCAACGTCCTGACTTTC	CASSLRLRGANVLTF
TRBV15	few	TRBJ2-5	TRBD1	TGTGCCACCAGCGTACTCAGGGGGCGGGAGACCCAGTACTTC	CATSVLRGRETQYF
TRBV20-1	few	TRBJ1-1	TRBD1	TGCAGTGCTAGGGGAGATCAGGGGGATACTGAAGCTTTCTTT	CSARGDQGDTEAFF